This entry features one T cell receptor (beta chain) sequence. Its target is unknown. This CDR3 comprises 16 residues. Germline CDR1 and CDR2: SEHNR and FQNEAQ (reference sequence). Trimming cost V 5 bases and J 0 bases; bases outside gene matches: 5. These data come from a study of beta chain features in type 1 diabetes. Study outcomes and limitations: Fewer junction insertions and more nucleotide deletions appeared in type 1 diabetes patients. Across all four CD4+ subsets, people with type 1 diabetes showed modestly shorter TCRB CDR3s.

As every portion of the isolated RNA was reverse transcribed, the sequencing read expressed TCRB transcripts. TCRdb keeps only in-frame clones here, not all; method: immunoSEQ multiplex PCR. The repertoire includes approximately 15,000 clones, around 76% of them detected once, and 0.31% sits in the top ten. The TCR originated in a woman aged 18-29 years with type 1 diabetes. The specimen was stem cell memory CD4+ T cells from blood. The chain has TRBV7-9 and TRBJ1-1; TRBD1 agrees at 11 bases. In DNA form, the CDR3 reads TGTGCCAGCAGCAGAGGGACAGGGGGGATGAACACTGAAGCTTTCTTT. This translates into CASSRGTGGMNTEAFF.